The 25 T cell receptor beta chains in this list originate from one sample, sequenced in a study of blood T cell repertoires in COVID-19. Data came from immunoSEQ multiplex PCR; TCRdb stores just in-frame clones and leaves some out. Among some 80,000 clones listed, 82% were seen once. The specimen sequenced was peripheral blood. The receptors shown here come from a human donor in a cohort sampled during active COVID-19.

The chain recombines TRBV11-2 with TRBJ2-7, with TRBD1 matching 8 bases. The CDR3 has 11 amino acids. Trimming removed 5 bases from V and 9 bases from J; junction bases left unmatched: 3. Germline CDR1 SGHAT, CDR2 FQNNGV. In nucleotides, the CDR3 is TGTGCCAGCAGCCTACAGGGGGGGCAGTACTTC. Protein: CASSLQGGQYF.

The gene calls are TRBV6-5 and TRBJ2-7; TRBD1 is a possible D gene (6 bases). V was cut by 5 bases and J by 2 bases, with 13 bases left in between. The CDR3 extends over 14 amino acids. Germline V gene lookup returns CDR1 MNHEY and CDR2 SVGAGI. Here the CDR3 DNA reads TGTGCCAGCAGTCCAGGGGCCCCAACCTACGAGCAGTACTTC. It codes for CASSPGAPTYEQYF.

The V call is TRBV9, the J call TRBJ1-4; TRBD1 agrees at 11 bases. The CDR3 is 18 amino acids. V gave up 3 bases and J gave up 4 bases; unmatched junction bases: 11. In germline, CDR1 is SGDLS, CDR2 YYNGEE. This CDR3 reads CASSGTGTGGDLNEKLFF. CDR3 DNA: TGTGCCAGCAGCGGGACCGGGACAGGGGGAGACCTTAATGAAAAACTGTTTTTT.

The chain employs TRBV19 and TRBJ1-1; no firm D call. Germline loops: CDR1 LNHDA, CDR2 SQIVND (reference sequence). This CDR3 is 16 amino acids long. Trimming took off 3 bases at V and 1 base at J, with 15 bases between the two ends. CDR3 protein: CASSIIGTSANTEAFF. The CDR3 DNA sequence: TGTGCCAGTAGTATCATCGGTACTAGTGCGAACACTGAAGCTTTCTTT.

The rearrangement links TRBV18 to TRBJ2-7; 10 bases map to TRBD2. The CDR3 is 16 amino acids. Germline V lookup: CDR1 KGHSH, CDR2 LQKENI. After removal of 3 bases from V and 0 bases from J, the junction contained 5 bases not matched to a gene. The CDR3: CASSPSGGALSYEQYF. In nucleotides, the CDR3 is TGTGCCAGCTCACCGAGCGGGGGGGCCCTCTCCTACGAGCAGTACTTC.

The chain joins TRBV19 to TRBJ1-2, with D possibly matching TRBD1 (6 bases). V gave up 3 bases and J gave up 2 bases, with 16 bases separating them. Per the germline V gene, CDR1 is LNHDA and CDR2 is SQIVND (reference sequence). This CDR3 comprises 16 residues. The CDR3 reads CASSMPVSGVNYGYTF. The CDR3 coding sequence is TGTGCCAGTAGTATGCCTGTTTCAGGGGTAAACTATGGCTACACCTTC.

The genes are TRBV3-1 (or the pseudogene TRBV3-2) and TRBJ1-6, with D hard to call. The CDR3 has 12 amino acids. Trimming cost V 0 bases and J 11 bases, with 5 bases left between them. Germline V gene lookup returns CDR1 LGHDT and CDR2 YNNKEL (reference sequence). CDR3 sequence: CASSQDSAPLHF. CDR3 in DNA: TGTGCCAGCAGCCAAGATTCGGCACCCCTCCACTTT.

V usage is TRBV5-8 and J usage is TRBJ1-5, with a possible D match to TRBD1 (6 bases). The CDR3 length is 16 residues. Germline loops: CDR1 SGHTS, CDR2 YDEGEE. Trimming took off 2 bases at V and 3 bases at J, with 15 bases between the two ends. The CDR3 DNA reads as TGTGCCAGCAGCTTTGGGACACTCCCAGCCAATCAGCCCCAGCATTTT. Its protein product is CASSFGTLPANQPQHF.

The J gene is TRBJ2-1, the V gene TRBV30; TRBD1 matches at 8 bases. Germline V CDR1 and CDR2: GTSNPN, SVGIG (reference sequence). With 5 bases clipped from V and 7 bases from J, the junction kept 10 bases outside the gene matches. The CDR3 extends over 14 amino acids. CDR3 sequence: CAWATGVQHNEQFF. The CDR3 region has the DNA TGTGCCTGGGCGACAGGGGTCCAGCATAATGAGCAGTTCTTC. Variable domain in full (rest from reference TRBV30 and TRBJ2-1): SQTIHQWPATLVQPVGSPLSLECTVEGTSNPNLYWYRQAAGRGLQLLFYSVGIGQISSEVPQNLSASRPQDRQFILSSKKLLLSDSGFYLCAWATGVQHNEQFFGPGTRLTVL.

This sequence joins TRBV7-3 and TRBJ2-1; 8 nucleotides match TRBD2. Germline CDR1 is SGHTA and CDR2 is FQGTGA. The CDR3 sequence is 17 residues long. Trimming removed 5 bases from V and 0 bases from J; junction bases left unmatched: 9. The CDR3 DNA sequence: TGTGCCAGCAGCCGAGGGAGCGGGGGAACCTCCTACAATGAGCAGTTCTTC. This encodes CASSRGSGGTSYNEQFF.

The chain has TRBV5-1 and TRBJ2-2, with a possible D match to TRBD1 (6 bases). The V end lost 4 bases, the J end lost 7 bases, and 20 bases lay between the germline ends. This CDR3 has 16 residues. Germline V gives CDR1 SGHRS, CDR2 YFSETQ. The CDR3 DNA reads as TGCGCCAGCAGCCACTCAAGACAGGCTCAGGACGGGGAGCTGTTTTTT. Its protein product is CASSHSRQAQDGELFF.

Here the CDR3 reads CASRAQGLSYEQYF. The DNA for the CDR3 is TGTGCCAGCAGGGCCCAGGGTCTCTCCTACGAGCAGTACTTC. The chain has TRBV2 and TRBJ2-7; tentative D call: TRBD1 (5 bases). The germline V gene encodes CDR1 SNHLY and CDR2 FYNNEI. The CDR3 totals 14 residues. V was pared by 6 bases and J by 0 bases, with 12 bases between.

The V and J genes are TRBV7-2 and TRBJ1-2; 8 bases are a match to TRBD1. Unmatched junction bases numbered 11, after V lost 1 base and J lost 7 bases. This CDR3 contains 16 residues. Looked up from germline, CDR1 is SGHTA and CDR2 is FQGNSA. CDR3: CASSLGGARGQGGYTF. DNA of the CDR3: TGTGCCAGCAGCTTAGGAGGTGCCAGGGGGCAGGGTGGCTACACCTTC.

V usage is TRBV20-1 and J usage is TRBJ2-7; tentatively, D is TRBD2 (6 bases). Per germline, CDR1 DFQATT and CDR2 SNEGSKA (reference sequence). The length of the CDR3 is 11 residues. The germline V and J ends were trimmed by 7 bases and 0 bases, with 7 bases remaining between them. In DNA form, the CDR3 reads TGCAGTGGGGGGGACTCCTACGAGCAGTACTTC. Its translation is CSGGDSYEQYF.

The chain carries TRBV3-1 (or the pseudogene TRBV3-2) and TRBJ1-6, with D unclear. CDR3 size: 20 residues. Germline values: CDR1 LGHDT, CDR2 YNNKEL (reference sequence). Trimming stripped 4 bases from V and 0 bases from J, with 22 bases between. This CDR3 reads CASSPPHCGLESSYNSPLHF. The CDR3 DNA reads TGTGCCAGCAGCCCCCCACACTGTGGACTGGAAAGCTCCTATAATTCACCCCTCCACTTT.

This clone was seen a single time. V usage is TRBV4-3 and J usage is TRBJ2-1; 9 nucleotides agree with TRBD2. V dropped 4 bases and J dropped 8; count of bases not matched to a gene: 24. This CDR3 spans 20 amino acids. Germline CDR1 is LGHNA and CDR2 is YSLEER. This chain's CDR3 is CASSRERGARSLSTFYEQFF. The CDR3 DNA reads TGCGCCAGCAGCCGAGAGCGGGGGGCCCGATCTCTTTCCACTTTCTATGAGCAGTTCTTC.

The chain carries TRBV9 and TRBJ2-1, with D maybe TRBD2 (7 bases). Germline assignment: CDR1 SGDLS and CDR2 YYNGEE. V was trimmed by 2 bases and J by 2 bases, leaving 11 bases between them. The CDR3 runs 15 residues. This chain's CDR3 is CASSVTGGPYNEQFF. The CDR3, as DNA: TGTGCCAGCAGCGTTACGGGGGGCCCCTACAATGAGCAGTTCTTC.

The chain joins TRBV6-5 to TRBJ1-4; 8 bases line up with TRBD1. CDR3 length: 15 amino acids. Losses at the gene ends were 11 bases for V and 9 bases for J; bases not matched to a gene: 17. The germline CDR1 and CDR2 sequences are MNHEY and SVGAGI. CDR3: CAAQGADPRPKKLFF. In DNA, the CDR3 is TGTGCCGCTCAGGGGGCTGACCCGCGGCCGAAAAAACTGTTTTTT.

V and J are TRBV5-4 and TRBJ2-7; TRBD2 matches 11 bases. Germline loops: CDR1 SGHNT, CDR2 YYREEE (reference sequence). The trim removed 3 bases at V and 5 bases at J, leaving 7 bases unmatched. This CDR3 spans 15 amino acids. CDR3 nucleotides: TGTGCCAGCAGCTCTAGCGGGGGGAATTCAAACGAGCAGTACTTC. Amino acid sequence: CASSSSGGNSNEQYF.

The rearrangement links TRBV5-1 to TRBJ1-6; tentative D call: TRBD1 (6 bases). The CDR3 runs to 14 residues. Trimming stripped 1 base from V and 7 bases from J, with 9 bases between. Germline V gives CDR1 SGHRS, CDR2 YFSETQ. In DNA form, the CDR3 reads TGCGCCAGCAGCTTGATCCAGGGGAATTCACCCCTCCACTTT. Translated: CASSLIQGNSPLHF.

The chain employs TRBV6-6 and TRBJ2-2, with D possibly matching TRBD2 (7 bases). The CDR3 length is 15 residues. Trimming stripped 6 bases from V and 5 bases from J, with 16 bases between. Germline-derived CDR1 and CDR2 are MNHNY and SVGAGI (reference sequence). CDR3 DNA sequence: TGTGCCAGCAGGATCATGGGGGGGGCAACCGGGGAGCTGTTTTTT. Translation gives CASRIMGGATGELFF.

The chain joins TRBV7-9 to TRBJ2-3; 13 bases fit TRBD2. V lost 6 bases and J lost 4; bases outside the gene matches: 7. The CDR3 spans 16 residues. From germline, CDR1 is SEHNR and CDR2 FQNEAQ (reference sequence). CDR3 amino acids: CASSPTSGGHPDTQYF. In DNA, the CDR3 is TGTGCCAGCAGTCCGACTAGCGGGGGGCACCCAGATACGCAGTATTTT.

This clone was seen more than once but under ten times. The chain recombines TRBV6-5 with TRBJ1-1; possibly TRBD1 for D (6 bases). V was clipped by 10 bases and J by 0 bases, with 18 bases between them. Germline V gene lookup returns CDR1 MNHEY and CDR2 SVGAGI. This CDR3 region has 15 residues. For the CDR3, the DNA is TGTGCCACCTCCACCTGGGACACGATGAACACTGAAGCTTTCTTT. It translates to CATSTWDTMNTEAFF.

This clone was recorded once. The chain is built from TRBV9 and TRBJ2-7, with TRBD1 as a possible D gene (5 bases). This CDR3 spans 14 amino acids. V was trimmed by 0 bases and J by 2 bases, leaving 9 bases between them. CDR1 SGDLS and CDR2 YYNGEE come from the germline V gene. This CDR3 is CASSVAQETYEQYF. CDR3 in DNA: TGTGCCAGCAGCGTAGCACAGGAGACCTACGAGCAGTACTTC.

The CDR3 reads CASSVTGTGGKQETQYF. DNA of the CDR3: TGCGCCAGCAGCGTAACCGGGACAGGGGGGAAACAAGAGACCCAGTACTTC. The chain links TRBV5-1 to TRBJ2-5; 11 bases fit TRBD1. Germline V gene data show CDR1 as SGHRS and CDR2 as YFSETQ. This CDR3 is 17 amino acids long. The J segment lost 2 bases and the V segment lost 4 bases, leaving 10 bases of the junction unmatched.